The 3 T cell receptor beta chains reported below all come from one sample, sequenced in a study of PD-L1 blockade in urothelial cancer. As to time point: peripheral blood 6 weeks after treatment start. Data came from immunoSEQ multiplex PCR; TCRdb stores just in-frame clones and leaves some out. Of 50,000 or so clones listed, roughly 86% are singletons. The sample here was PBMCs, taken around atezolizumab (anti-PD-L1) treatment. The receptors originated from a man in his 60s with urothelial cancer.

This rearrangement joins TRBV19 to TRBJ2-4; tentatively, D is TRBD2 (5 bases). Between the trimmed V and J ends, which lost 9 bases and 3 bases, there was a span of 18 bases. The CDR3 is made up of 15 amino acids. Germline CDR1 reads LNHDA; CDR2 reads SQIVND (reference sequence). CDR3 in amino acids: CASMSGSGGKNIQYF. CDR3 bases: TGTGCCAGCATGTCGGGGTCTGGTGGCAAAAACATTCAGTACTTC.

The chain has TRBV5-1 and TRBJ2-7, with 9 positions matching TRBD1. The CDR3 loop spans 14 amino acids. CDR1 is SGHRS, CDR2 YFSETQ, per germline. J was trimmed by 1 base and V by 4 bases; bases with no gene match: 3. The CDR3 reads CASSTGTGSYEQYF. The CDR3 nucleotides are TGCGCCAGCAGCACCGGGACAGGGTCCTACGAGCAGTACTTC.

The CDR3 region is CASSGQPAYGYTF. CDR3 in DNA: TGTGCCAGCAGTGGACAGCCGGCCTATGGCTACACCTTC. The chain combines TRBV6-1 with TRBJ1-2, with D possibly matching TRBD1 (5 bases). Between the trimmed V and J ends, which lost 4 bases and 4 bases, there was a span of 10 bases. Germline-derived CDR1 and CDR2 are MNHNS and SASEGT. This CDR3 comprises 13 residues.